The 31 T cell receptor beta chains in this list originate from one sample, sequenced in a study of blood T cell repertoires in COVID-19. Profiled with immunoSEQ multiplex PCR; TCRdb holds only in-frame clones, not every one. The sample has tens of thousands of clones; approximately 83% are singletons. Sequencing used peripheral blood. The receptors derive from a man older than 75 with acute or convalescent COVID-19.

This clone was picked up a small number of times. CDR3 nucleotide sequence: TGCAGTGCCCAGGGGGTCACTGAAGCTTTCTTT. The encoded protein is CSAQGVTEAFF. The rearrangement links TRBV20-1 to TRBJ1-1, with TRBD1 identical over 7 bases. The CDR3 is 11 residues long. In germline, CDR1 is DFQATT, CDR2 SNEGSKA (reference sequence). Trimming cost V 6 bases and J 4 bases; bases outside gene matches: 2.

V usage is TRBV5-1 and J usage is TRBJ2-1; 7 bases are a match to TRBD2. Germline CDR1 reads SGHRS; CDR2 reads YFSETQ. This CDR3 spans 13 amino acids. J was trimmed by 12 bases and V by 0 bases; bases with no gene match: 6. CDR3 coding DNA: TGCGCCAGCAGCTTGGGGGAGGGGACCAGGCAGTTCTTC. Protein product: CASSLGEGTRQFF.

The V call is TRBV19, the J call TRBJ1-2; the D gene is possibly TRBD1 (5 bases). Germline CDR1 is LNHDA and CDR2 is SQIVND (reference sequence). With 7 bases removed from V and 1 base from J, the gap between germline ends came to 16 bases. The CDR3 extends over 15 amino acids. The CDR3 protein is CASTLMGRINYGYTF. The CDR3 nucleotides are TGTGCCAGTACTCTAATGGGGCGGATTAACTATGGCTACACCTTC.

This clone was found once. This rearrangement joins TRBV24-1 to TRBJ1-4; 7 bases align to TRBD1. CDR3 length: 15 amino acids. Per germline, CDR1 KGHDR and CDR2 SFDVKD. Trimming removed 4 bases from V and 8 bases from J; junction bases left unmatched: 9. CDR3 sequence: CATSDPGGDGEKLFF. The CDR3 region has the DNA TGTGCCACCAGTGACCCAGGGGGTGACGGGGAAAAACTGTTTTTT.

The genes are TRBV7-7 and TRBJ2-5, with 8 bases that match TRBD1. CDR1 is SSHAT, CDR2 FNYEAQ, per germline (reference sequence). The CDR3 is made up of 15 amino acids. The J segment lost 9 bases and the V segment lost 5 bases, leaving 14 bases of the junction unmatched. The CDR3 DNA follows: TGTGCCAGCAGCCCCCTGGACCCGGACAGGGCGGCCCAGTACTTC. The encoded protein is CASSPLDPDRAAQYF. The full variable domain, its missing parts supplied by reference TRBV7-7 and TRBJ2-5, is GAGVSQSPRYKVTKRGQDVTLRCDPISSHATLYWYQQALGQGPEFLTYFNYEAQPDKSGLPSDRFSAERPEGSISTLTIQRTEQRDSAMYRCASSPLDPDRAAQYFGPGTRLLVL.

This sequence joins TRBV6-2 or TRBV6-3 and TRBJ2-2; possible D gene TRBD2, 7 bases. V dropped 3 bases and J dropped 6 bases, with 14 bases sitting between them. Germline V gene sequence: CDR1 MNHEY, CDR2 SVGEGT. The CDR3 is 15 residues long. The CDR3 spells CASSYGGAGAGELFF. The CDR3 DNA reads as TGTGCCAGCAGTTATGGGGGGGCCGGCGCCGGGGAGCTGTTTTTT.

This chain uses TRBV29-1 with TRBJ2-3, with TRBD2 matching 8 bases. The germline V gene has CDR1 SQVTM and CDR2 ANQGSEA. The CDR3 loop spans 13 amino acids. The V segment lost 6 bases and the J segment 4 bases; nucleotides outside the gene matches: 6. DNA of the CDR3: TGCAGCGTCCCGGGACTAGTATCAGATACGCAGTATTTT. Translation gives CSVPGLVSDTQYF.

The chain employs TRBV19 and TRBJ1-5, with TRBD1 matching 7 bases. The CDR3 extends over 17 amino acids. Germline values: CDR1 LNHDA, CDR2 SQIVND (reference sequence). J lost 0 bases, V lost 5 bases, and 10 bases had no gene match. CDR3 nucleotide sequence: TGTGCCAGTAGTTCATCTATACAGGGGAATAGCAATCAGCCCCAGCATTTT. Translated: CASSSSIQGNSNQPQHF.

The chain is built from TRBV5-4 and TRBJ1-1; unclear D gene. Per the germline V gene, CDR1 is SGHNT and CDR2 is YYREEE (reference sequence). The length of the CDR3 is 13 residues. The V and J ends lost 3 bases and 6 bases respectively, with 12 bases between them. CDR3 sequence reads: CASSSGAAPEAFF. In nucleotides, the CDR3 is TGTGCCAGCAGCTCCGGCGCGGCCCCTGAAGCTTTCTTT.

J is TRBJ2-7 and V is TRBV19; TRBD2 might be the D (7 bases). From germline, CDR1 is LNHDA and CDR2 SQIVND (reference sequence). V was trimmed by 3 bases and J by 3 bases, leaving 15 bases between them. The length of the CDR3 is 15 residues. In nucleotides, the CDR3 is TGTGCCAGTAGTATGTGGGGGGGCGGCGGCTACGAGCAGTACTTC. It is translated as CASSMWGGGGYEQYF.

The gene calls are TRBV7-8 and TRBJ2-7; TRBD1 matches 7 bases. The CDR3 loop spans 16 amino acids. Germline CDR1 SGHVS, CDR2 FQNEAQ. J was trimmed by 0 bases and V by 5 bases; bases with no gene match: 10. The CDR3 region has the DNA TGTGCCAGCAGCCCCCCCAGGACAGGCTACTCCTACGAGCAGTACTTC. This encodes CASSPPRTGYSYEQYF.

V usage is TRBV24-1 and J usage is TRBJ1-5, with D possibly TRBD1 on 5 matching bases. Trimming removed 9 bases from V and 0 bases from J, with 11 bases in between. This CDR3 has 14 residues. Germline CDR1 reads KGHDR; CDR2 reads SFDVKD. CDR3 protein: CATWGGVSNQPQHF. The CDR3 bases are TGTGCCACCTGGGGGGGGGTTAGCAATCAGCCCCAGCATTTT.

J is TRBJ2-1 and V is TRBV4-1; 8 bases are shared with TRBD1. The CDR3 sequence is 15 residues long. With V trimmed by 3 bases and J by 8 bases, 9 bases remained unmatched. From germline, CDR1 is MGHRA and CDR2 YSYEKL. CDR3 nucleotides: TGCGCCAGCAGCCAGGCGACAGGGGTTTTCGATGAGCAGTTCTTC. It codes for CASSQATGVFDEQFF.

This rearrangement joins TRBV6-5 to TRBJ2-2; TRBD1 matches at 9 bases. V shed 7 bases and J 6 bases; nucleotides not matched to a gene: 6. The CDR3 has 14 amino acids. In germline, CDR1 is MNHEY, CDR2 SVGAGI. CDR3 sequence (DNA): TGTGCCAGCACTCGGACAGGGGTAGCCGGGGAGCTGTTTTTT. Protein: CASTRTGVAGELFF.

J is TRBJ1-2 and V is TRBV21-1; the listed D gene, TRBD1, was not tested against the DNA. TRBV21-1 counts as a pseudogene. The CDR3 is made up of 15 amino acids. This CDR3 reads CASSKDRASNYGYTF. The CDR3 DNA sequence: TGTGCCAGCAGCAAGGACAGGGCCTCTAACTATGGCTACACCTTC.

The chain couples TRBV7-2 to TRBJ2-7; 8 bases are shared with TRBD1. Germline V lookup: CDR1 SGHTA, CDR2 FQGNSA. The CDR3 sequence is 13 residues long. The V and J ends lost 4 bases and 2 bases, in that order; junction bases with no gene match: 1. CDR3 sequence reads: CASSWTGPYEQYF. The CDR3 region has the DNA TGTGCCAGCAGCTGGACAGGGCCCTACGAGCAGTACTTC.

This chain links TRBV27 with TRBJ2-1, with 12 bases aligning to TRBD2. After removal of 4 bases from V and 7 bases from J, the junction contained 11 bases not matched to a gene. The CDR3 runs to 17 residues. Germline lookup yields CDR1 MNHEY and CDR2 SMNVEV (reference sequence). CDR3 sequence (DNA): TGTGCCAGCAGTTCGGCCCAGACTAGCGGGAGCGTTAATGAGCAGTTCTTC. It is translated as CASSSAQTSGSVNEQFF.

The chain uses TRBV30 and TRBJ1-2, with unresolved D. The CDR3 length is 13 residues. Germline V gives CDR1 GTSNPN, CDR2 SVGIG (reference sequence). Trimming pared 3 bases from V and 3 bases from J, leaving 11 bases between. CDR3 nucleotide sequence: TGTGCCTGGAGCCTTCAGATTTACTATGGCTACACCTTC. Its translation is CAWSLQIYYGYTF.

V is TRBV6-2 or TRBV6-3 and J is TRBJ1-5; D is possibly TRBD1 (5 bases). Germline CDR1 and CDR2: MNHEY and SVGEGT. CDR3 length equals 16 residues. V was trimmed by 2 bases and J by 3 bases, leaving 14 bases between them. CDR3 region: CASSYRPGDLNQPQHF. In DNA form, the CDR3 reads TGTGCCAGCAGTTACCGCCCGGGGGATCTCAATCAGCCCCAGCATTTT.

V and J are TRBV5-1 and TRBJ1-4; unclear D gene. Germline CDR1 reads SGHRS; CDR2 reads YFSETQ. The CDR3 covers 15 residues. V was clipped by 0 bases and J by 4 bases, with 10 bases between them. This CDR3 is CASSLATAINEKLFF. CDR3 bases: TGCGCCAGCAGCTTGGCTACTGCTATTAATGAAAAACTGTTTTTT. Filled out from reference TRBV5-1 and TRBJ1-4, the complete variable domain reads KAGVTQTPRYLIKTRGQQVTLSCSPISGHRSVSWYQQTPGQGLQFLFEYFSETQRNKGNFPGRFSGRQFSNSRSEMNVSTLELGDSALYLCASSLATAINEKLFFGSGTQLSVL.

The chain links TRBV19 to TRBJ1-2; D ambiguous. V was clipped by 1 base and J by 7 bases, with 4 bases between them. This CDR3 comprises 11 residues. CDR1 is LNHDA and CDR2 is SQIVND in the germline V gene (reference sequence). The CDR3 bases are TGTGCCAGTAGTATAGTCGGTGGCTACACCTTC. This encodes CASSIVGGYTF.

The chain recombines TRBV2 with TRBJ2-4; 11 nucleotides align to TRBD2. This CDR3 has 18 amino acids. The germline V gene has CDR1 SNHLY and CDR2 FYNNEI. Trimming removed 6 bases from V and 1 base from J; junction bases left unmatched: 11. The chain's CDR3 is CASSRSVSSGRAKNIQYF. DNA of the CDR3: TGTGCCAGCAGCCGATCTGTCTCTAGCGGGAGGGCCAAAAACATTCAGTACTTC.

This chain connects TRBV19 to TRBJ1-6; no firm D call. The CDR3 spans 11 residues. CDR1 is LNHDA, CDR2 SQIVND, per germline (reference sequence). Trimming took off 7 bases at V and 16 bases at J, with 14 bases between the two ends. This chain's CDR3 is CASTSTSVLHF. The CDR3 nucleotides read TGTGCCAGTACCTCCACCTCAGTTCTCCACTTT.

The J gene is TRBJ2-7, the V gene TRBV5-4, with 13 bases identical to TRBD2. There are 15 residues in the CDR3. Germline CDR1 SGHNT, CDR2 YYREEE (reference sequence). V was pared by 3 bases and J by 2 bases, with 2 bases of the junction left unmatched. The CDR3: CASSSGLAGAYEQYF. The DNA of the CDR3 is TGTGCCAGCAGCTCCGGACTAGCGGGAGCCTACGAGCAGTACTTC.

This sequence joins TRBV24-1 and TRBJ2-1; 7 nucleotides align to TRBD1. Germline-derived CDR1 and CDR2 are KGHDR and SFDVKD. The CDR3 has 15 residues. The V segment lost 5 bases and the J segment 3 bases; nucleotides outside the gene matches: 6. CDR3 protein: CATSVVAGGYNEQFF. As DNA, the CDR3 is TGTGCCACCAGTGTAGTCGCAGGGGGCTACAATGAGCAGTTCTTC.

This clone has only a few counts. The chain joins TRBV24-1 to TRBJ1-1; 9 bases are shared with TRBD1. Germline V CDR1 and CDR2: KGHDR, SFDVKD. V was clipped by 6 bases and J by 4 bases; unmatched bases: 2. The CDR3 is 13 residues long. As DNA, the CDR3 is TGTGCCACCAGTTTGACAGGGGGCACTGAAGCTTTCTTT. Translation: CATSLTGGTEAFF.

The chain employs TRBV6-1 and TRBJ2-2; possibly TRBD2 for D (6 bases). Between the trimmed V and J ends, which lost 2 bases and 3 bases, there was a span of 16 bases. The length of the CDR3 is 17 residues. CDR1 is MNHNS, CDR2 SASEGT, per germline. The CDR3 coding sequence is TGTGCCAGCAGTGAAAGGGACTTGGGGCTTTACACCGGGGAGCTGTTTTTT. This encodes CASSERDLGLYTGELFF.

The CDR3 loop is CASTRQDHEQYF. CDR3 bases: TGTGCCAGCACTCGACAGGACCACGAGCAGTACTTC. The V call is TRBV12-3 or TRBV12-4, the J call TRBJ2-7, with a tentative D call TRBD1 (6 bases). The CDR3 spans 12 residues. V was cut by 7 bases and J by 5 bases, with 12 bases left in between.

The chain links TRBV27 to TRBJ2-2; 10 bases are shared with TRBD2. V lost 4 bases and J lost 4; bases outside the gene matches: 3. CDR3 length: 15 residues. Germline V gives CDR1 MNHEY, CDR2 SMNVEV (reference sequence). CDR3 amino acids: CASSYSGRSTGELFF. The CDR3 DNA is TGTGCCAGCAGTTATAGCGGGAGGAGCACCGGGGAGCTGTTTTTT.

This chain links TRBV5-1 with TRBJ2-7; D not certain. The CDR3 spans 13 residues. Deletions cut 2 bases from V and 3 bases from J, with 9 bases between. CDR1 SGHRS and CDR2 YFSETQ come from the germline V gene. The CDR3 nucleotides read TGCGCCAGCAGCTTAGGTCTAGGCTACGAGCAGTACTTC. This codes for CASSLGLGYEQYF.

The rearrangement uses TRBV5-4 and TRBJ1-4; 7 bases agree with TRBD1. Germline values: CDR1 SGHNT, CDR2 YYREEE (reference sequence). The CDR3 runs to 15 residues. The ends lost 4 bases at V and 4 bases at J; junction bases unmatched: 7. In DNA form, the CDR3 reads TGTGCCAGCAGCGCCGGGACAGAAGTTAATGAAAAACTGTTTTTT. This encodes CASSAGTEVNEKLFF.